The 6 T cell receptor beta chains listed next were all sequenced from one sample in a study of cytomegalovirus exposure and HLA in healthy donors. PCR was performed using 60 Vbeta and 13 Jbeta primers. TCRdb keeps only in-frame clones here, not all; method: immunoSEQ multiplex PCR. Of some 90,000 clones in the sample, more than 65% were seen once. The specimen was PBMCs. These receptors were collected from a man in his 60s in good health and CMV-seronegative.

The chain combines TRBV10-3 with TRBJ2-7; 8 bases match TRBD2. The germline V gene has CDR1 ENHRY and CDR2 SYGVKD. Trimming took 3 bases from V and 1 from J; bases not matched to a gene: 8. This CDR3 comprises 16 residues. CDR3 residues: CAISDLGLVRSYEQYF. Written as DNA, the CDR3 is TGTGCCATCAGTGATTTGGGACTAGTCCGGTCCTACGAGCAGTACTTC.

The rearrangement links TRBV13 to TRBJ2-7; D might be TRBD2 (6 bases). V dropped 0 bases and J dropped 0 bases, with 12 bases sitting between them. CDR1 PRHDT and CDR2 FYEKMQ come from the germline V gene (reference sequence). CDR3 size: 16 residues. CDR3 amino acids: CASSLGSGGPSYEQYF. DNA of the CDR3: TGTGCCAGCAGCTTAGGCTCCGGGGGACCCTCCTACGAGCAGTACTTC.

The V call is TRBV30, the J call TRBJ2-1, with 9 bases aligning to TRBD1. Per the germline V gene, CDR1 is GTSNPN and CDR2 is SVGIG (reference sequence). Trimming removed 4 bases from V and 8 bases from J; junction bases left unmatched: 9. The CDR3 has 14 amino acids. CDR3 amino acids: CAWNVGQGRYEQFF. As DNA, the CDR3 is TGTGCCTGGAACGTGGGACAGGGCAGATATGAGCAGTTCTTC.

In this sample, this clone turned up once. The rearrangement links TRBV10-3 to TRBJ2-7, with a weak D call TRBD1 (5 bases). Germline V CDR1 and CDR2: ENHRY, SYGVKD. This CDR3 has 14 amino acids. The V and J ends lost 2 bases and 2 bases respectively, with 10 bases between them. The CDR3 protein is CAISERAGTYEQYF. The DNA of the CDR3 is TGTGCCATCAGTGAGAGGGCAGGGACCTACGAGCAGTACTTC.

V gene TRBV28 combines with J gene TRBJ2-3, with TRBD2 matching over 8 bases. Germline CDR1 and CDR2: MDHEN and SYDVKM. Trimming removed 7 bases from V and 4 bases from J; junction bases left unmatched: 10. The CDR3 runs to 15 residues. The CDR3 reads CASTLAGNSADTQYF. CDR3 nucleotides: TGTGCCAGCACGCTAGCGGGCAACAGCGCAGATACGCAGTATTTT.

The chain recombines TRBV5-1 with TRBJ2-1; TRBD2 aligns across 9 bases. V lost 4 bases to trimming and J lost 4 bases; unmatched junction nucleotides: 9. Per the germline V gene, CDR1 is SGHRS and CDR2 is YFSETQ. The CDR3 length is 16 residues. CDR3: CASSHSAGGTYNEQFF. In DNA form, the CDR3 reads TGCGCCAGCAGCCACTCAGCGGGGGGTACTTACAATGAGCAGTTCTTC.